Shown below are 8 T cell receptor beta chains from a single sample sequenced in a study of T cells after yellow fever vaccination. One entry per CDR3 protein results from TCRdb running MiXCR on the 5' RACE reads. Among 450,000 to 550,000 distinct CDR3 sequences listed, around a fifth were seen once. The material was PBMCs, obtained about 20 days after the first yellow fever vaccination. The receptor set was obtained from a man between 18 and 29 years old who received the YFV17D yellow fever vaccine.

CDR3 DNA: TGTGCCAGCAGTTCTAGCAGGGTAGACCAGTACTTC. Translated, it gives CASSSSRVDQYF. The chain combines TRBV7-9 with TRBJ2-5; D might be TRBD1 or TRBD2, each matching 5 bases. CDR3 length: 12 amino acids. The V end was cut by 6 bases, the J end by 10 bases, with 15 bases between. Germline CDR1 reads SEHNR; CDR2 reads FQNEAQ (reference sequence).

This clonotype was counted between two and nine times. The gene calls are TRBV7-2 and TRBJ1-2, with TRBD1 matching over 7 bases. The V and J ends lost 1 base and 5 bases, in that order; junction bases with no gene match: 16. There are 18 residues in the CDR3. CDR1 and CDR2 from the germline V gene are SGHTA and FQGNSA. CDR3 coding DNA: TGTGCCAGCAGCTTAGGCGGCTACGCGGACAGGCGGTGGTATGGCTACACCTTC. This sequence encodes CASSLGGYADRRWYGYTF.

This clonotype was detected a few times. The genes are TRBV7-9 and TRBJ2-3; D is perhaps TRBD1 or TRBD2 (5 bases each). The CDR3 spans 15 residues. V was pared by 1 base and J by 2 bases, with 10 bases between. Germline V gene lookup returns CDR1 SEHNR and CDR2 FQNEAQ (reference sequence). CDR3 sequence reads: CASSLGGIATDTQYF. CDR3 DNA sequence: TGTGCCAGCAGCTTAGGGGGGATTGCCACAGATACGCAGTATTTT.

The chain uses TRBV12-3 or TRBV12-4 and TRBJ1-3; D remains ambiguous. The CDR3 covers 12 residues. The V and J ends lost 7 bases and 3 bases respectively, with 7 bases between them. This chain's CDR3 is CASTVGGNTIYF. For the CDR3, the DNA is TGTGCCAGCACCGTTGGTGGAAACACCATATATTTT.

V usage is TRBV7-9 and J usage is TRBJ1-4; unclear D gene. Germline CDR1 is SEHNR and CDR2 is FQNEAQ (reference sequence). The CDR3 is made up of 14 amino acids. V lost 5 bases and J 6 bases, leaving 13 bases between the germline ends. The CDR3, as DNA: TGTGCCAGCAGCCCCCCGGGTGGGGATGAAAAACTGTTTTTT. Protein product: CASSPPGGDEKLFF.

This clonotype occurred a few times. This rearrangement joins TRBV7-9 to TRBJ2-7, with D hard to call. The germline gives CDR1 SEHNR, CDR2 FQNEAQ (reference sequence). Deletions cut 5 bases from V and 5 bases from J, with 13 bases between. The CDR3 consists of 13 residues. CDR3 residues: CASSAPLYDEQYV. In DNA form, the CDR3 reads TGTGCCAGCAGCGCCCCTCTCTACGACGAGCAGTACGTC.

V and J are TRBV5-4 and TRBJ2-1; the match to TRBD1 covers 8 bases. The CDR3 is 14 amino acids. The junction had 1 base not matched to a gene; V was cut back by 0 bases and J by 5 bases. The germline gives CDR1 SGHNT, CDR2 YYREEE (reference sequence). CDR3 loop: CASSLDRGDNEQFF. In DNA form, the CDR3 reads TGTGCCAGCAGCTTGGACAGGGGGGACAATGAGCAGTTCTTC.

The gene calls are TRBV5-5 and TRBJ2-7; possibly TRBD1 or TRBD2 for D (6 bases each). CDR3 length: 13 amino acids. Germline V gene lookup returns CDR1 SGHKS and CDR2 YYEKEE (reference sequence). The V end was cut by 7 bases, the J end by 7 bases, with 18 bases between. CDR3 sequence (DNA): TGTGCCAGCCTGGCCTGGGGGGCGGGGGAGCAGTACTTC. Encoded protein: CASLAWGAGEQYF.